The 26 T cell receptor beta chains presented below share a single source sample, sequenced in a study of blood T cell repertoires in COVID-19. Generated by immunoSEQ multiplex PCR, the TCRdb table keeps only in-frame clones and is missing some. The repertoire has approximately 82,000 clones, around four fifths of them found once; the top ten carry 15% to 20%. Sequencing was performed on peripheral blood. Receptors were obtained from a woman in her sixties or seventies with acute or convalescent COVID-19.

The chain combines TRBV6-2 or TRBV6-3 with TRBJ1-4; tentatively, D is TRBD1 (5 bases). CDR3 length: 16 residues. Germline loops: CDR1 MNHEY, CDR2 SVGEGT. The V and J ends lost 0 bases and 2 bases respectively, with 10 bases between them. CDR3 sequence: CASSYSGEGTNEKLFF. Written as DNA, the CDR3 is TGTGCCAGCAGTTACTCCGGGGAGGGGACTAATGAAAAACTGTTTTTT.

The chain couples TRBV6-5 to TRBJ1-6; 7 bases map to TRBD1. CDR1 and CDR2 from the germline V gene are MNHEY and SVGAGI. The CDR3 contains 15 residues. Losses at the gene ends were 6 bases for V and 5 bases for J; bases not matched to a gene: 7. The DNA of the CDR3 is TGTGCCAGCAGCGGTGCCGGGACAGATAATTCACCCCTCCACTTT. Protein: CASSGAGTDNSPLHF.

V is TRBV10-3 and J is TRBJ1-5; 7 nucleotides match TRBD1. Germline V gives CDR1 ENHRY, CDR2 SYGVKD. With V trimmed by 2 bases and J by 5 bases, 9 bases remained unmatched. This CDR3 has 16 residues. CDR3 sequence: CAISEDRRGRDQPQHF. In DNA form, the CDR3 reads TGTGCCATCAGTGAGGATAGGAGGGGGCGCGATCAGCCCCAGCATTTT.

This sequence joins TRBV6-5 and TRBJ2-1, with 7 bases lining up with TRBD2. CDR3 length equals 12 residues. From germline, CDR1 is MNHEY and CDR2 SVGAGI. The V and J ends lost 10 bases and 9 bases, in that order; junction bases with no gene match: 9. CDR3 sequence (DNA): TGTGCCACACACCCTGGGGGGGTTGAGCAGTTCTTC. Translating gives CATHPGGVEQFF.

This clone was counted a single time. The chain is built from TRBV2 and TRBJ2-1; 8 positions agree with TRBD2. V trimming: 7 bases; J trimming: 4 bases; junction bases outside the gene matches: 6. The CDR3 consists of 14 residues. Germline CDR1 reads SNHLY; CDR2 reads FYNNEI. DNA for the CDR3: TGTGCCAGCAACCGACTAGCGACTTACAATGAGCAGTTCTTC. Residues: CASNRLATYNEQFF.

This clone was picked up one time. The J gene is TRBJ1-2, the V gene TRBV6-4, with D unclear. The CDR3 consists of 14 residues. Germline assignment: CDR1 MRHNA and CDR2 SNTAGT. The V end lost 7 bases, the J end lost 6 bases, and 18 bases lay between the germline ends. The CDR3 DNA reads TGTGCCAGCAAAGGGAACGGGGAACACAATGGCTACACCTTC. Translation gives CASKGNGEHNGYTF.

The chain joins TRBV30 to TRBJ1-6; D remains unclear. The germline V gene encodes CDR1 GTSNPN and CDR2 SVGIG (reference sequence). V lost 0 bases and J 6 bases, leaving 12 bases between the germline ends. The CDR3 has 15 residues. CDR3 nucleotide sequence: TGTGCCTGGAGTGTACGTGTGGGCCTTAATTCACCCCTCCACTTT. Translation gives CAWSVRVGLNSPLHF.

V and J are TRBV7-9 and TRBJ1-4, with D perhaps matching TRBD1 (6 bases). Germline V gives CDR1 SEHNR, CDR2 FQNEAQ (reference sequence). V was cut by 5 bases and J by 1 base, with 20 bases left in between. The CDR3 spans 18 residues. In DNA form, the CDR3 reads TGTGCCAGCAGCCTCATTCCAGGGGCGTGGGTAACTAATGAAAAACTGTTTTTT. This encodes CASSLIPGAWVTNEKLFF. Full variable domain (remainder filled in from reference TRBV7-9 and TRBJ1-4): DTGVSQNPRHKITKRGQNVTFRCDPISEHNRLYWYRQTLGQGPEFLTYFQNEAQLEKSRLLSDRFSAERPKGSFSTLEIQRTEQGDSAMYLCASSLIPGAWVTNEKLFFGSGTQLSVL.

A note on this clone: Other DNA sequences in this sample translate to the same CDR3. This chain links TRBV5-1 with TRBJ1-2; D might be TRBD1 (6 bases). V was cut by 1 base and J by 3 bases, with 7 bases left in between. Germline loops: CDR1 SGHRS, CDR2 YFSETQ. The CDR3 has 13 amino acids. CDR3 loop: CASSLPGDYGYTF. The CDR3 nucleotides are TGCGCCAGCAGCTTGCCAGGGGACTATGGCTACACCTTC.

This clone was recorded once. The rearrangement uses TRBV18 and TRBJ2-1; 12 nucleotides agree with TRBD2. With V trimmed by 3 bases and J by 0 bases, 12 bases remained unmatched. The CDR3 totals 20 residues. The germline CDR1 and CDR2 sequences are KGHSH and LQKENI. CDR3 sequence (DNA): TGTGCCAGCTCACCGGCTATGACTAGCGGGGGCCCTAGCTCCTACAATGAGCAGTTCTTC. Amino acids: CASSPAMTSGGPSSYNEQFF.

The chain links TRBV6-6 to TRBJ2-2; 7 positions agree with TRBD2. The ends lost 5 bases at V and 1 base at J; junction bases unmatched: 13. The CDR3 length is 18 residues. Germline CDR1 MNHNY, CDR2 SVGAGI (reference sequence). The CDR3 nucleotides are TGTGCCAGCAGTCGAGCTGGCGGGAGAACTTTGAACACCGGGGAGCTGTTTTTT. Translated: CASSRAGGRTLNTGELFF.

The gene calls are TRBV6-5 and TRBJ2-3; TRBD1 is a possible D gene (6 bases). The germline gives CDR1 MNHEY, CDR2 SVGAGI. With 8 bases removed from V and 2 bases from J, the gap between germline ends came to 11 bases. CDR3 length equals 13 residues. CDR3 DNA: TGTGCCAGCGCAGGGACACCCACAGATACGCAGTATTTT. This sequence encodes CASAGTPTDTQYF.

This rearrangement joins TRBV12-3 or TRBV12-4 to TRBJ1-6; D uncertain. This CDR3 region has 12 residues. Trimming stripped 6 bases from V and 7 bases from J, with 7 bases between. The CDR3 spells CASRKQNSPLHF. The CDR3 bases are TGTGCCAGCAGAAAACAGAATTCACCCCTCCACTTT.

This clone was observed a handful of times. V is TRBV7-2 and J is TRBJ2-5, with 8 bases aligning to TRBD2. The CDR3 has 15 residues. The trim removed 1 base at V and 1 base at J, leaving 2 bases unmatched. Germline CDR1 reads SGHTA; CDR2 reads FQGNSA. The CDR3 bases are TGTGCCAGCAGCTTAGGGACTAGCCTCCAAGAGACCCAGTACTTC. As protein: CASSLGTSLQETQYF.

In nucleotides, the CDR3 is TGTGCCAGCAGCTCGGAGGGGAGGTACAATGAGCAGTTCTTC. It yields the protein CASSSEGRYNEQFF. V gene TRBV13 combines with J gene TRBJ2-1; a possible D gene is TRBD2 (6 bases). The CDR3 runs 14 residues. Looked up from germline, CDR1 is PRHDT and CDR2 is FYEKMQ (reference sequence). The V and J ends lost 4 bases and 4 bases respectively, with 11 bases between them.

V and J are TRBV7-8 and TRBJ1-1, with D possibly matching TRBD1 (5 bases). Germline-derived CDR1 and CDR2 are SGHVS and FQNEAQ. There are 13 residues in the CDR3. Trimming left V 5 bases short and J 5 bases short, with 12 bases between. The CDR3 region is CASSRGGVTEAFF. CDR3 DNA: TGTGCCAGCAGCCGGGGGGGTGTAACTGAAGCTTTCTTT. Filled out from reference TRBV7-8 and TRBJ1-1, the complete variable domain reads GAGVSQSPRYKVAKRGQDVALRCDPISGHVSLFWYQQALGQGPEFLTYFQNEAQLDKSGLPSDRFFAERPEGSVSTLKIQRTQQEDSAVYLCASSRGGVTEAFFGQGTRLTVV.

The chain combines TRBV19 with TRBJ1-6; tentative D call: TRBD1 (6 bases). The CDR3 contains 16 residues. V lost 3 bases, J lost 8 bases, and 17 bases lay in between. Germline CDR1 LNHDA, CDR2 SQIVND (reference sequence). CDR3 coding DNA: TGTGCCAGTAGTATCGGATGGGGGCTTGAAGATTCACCCCTCCACTTT. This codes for CASSIGWGLEDSPLHF. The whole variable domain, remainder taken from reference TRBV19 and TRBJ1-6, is DGGITQSPKYLFRKEGQNVTLSCEQNLNHDAMYWYRQDPGQGLRLIYYSQIVNDFQKGDIAEGYSVSREKKESFPLTVTSAQKNPTAFYLCASSIGWGLEDSPLHFGNGTRLTVT.

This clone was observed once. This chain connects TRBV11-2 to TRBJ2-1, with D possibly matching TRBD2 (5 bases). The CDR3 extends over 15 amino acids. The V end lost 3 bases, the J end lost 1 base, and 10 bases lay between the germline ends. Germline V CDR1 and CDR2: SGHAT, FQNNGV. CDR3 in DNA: TGTGCCAGCAGCTTTAGGGCGGGTTCCTACAATGAGCAGTTCTTC. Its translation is CASSFRAGSYNEQFF.

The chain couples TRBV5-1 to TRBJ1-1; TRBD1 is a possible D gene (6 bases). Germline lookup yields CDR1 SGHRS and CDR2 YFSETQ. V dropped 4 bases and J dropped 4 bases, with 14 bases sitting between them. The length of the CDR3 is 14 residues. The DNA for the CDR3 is TGCGCCAGCAGCCTGGAATTGGGGGCCACTGAAGCTTTCTTT. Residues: CASSLELGATEAFF.

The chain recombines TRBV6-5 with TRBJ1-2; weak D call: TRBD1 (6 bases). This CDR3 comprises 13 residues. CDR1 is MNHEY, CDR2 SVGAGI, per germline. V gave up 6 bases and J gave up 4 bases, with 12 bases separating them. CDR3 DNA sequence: TGTGCCAGCAGAACGGACAGTGCCTATGGCTACACCTTC. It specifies CASRTDSAYGYTF.

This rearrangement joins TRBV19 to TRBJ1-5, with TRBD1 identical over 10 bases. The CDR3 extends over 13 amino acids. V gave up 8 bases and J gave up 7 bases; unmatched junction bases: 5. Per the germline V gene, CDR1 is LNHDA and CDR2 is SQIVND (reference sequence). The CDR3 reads CASRDRGGQPQHF. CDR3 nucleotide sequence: TGTGCCAGTCGGGACAGGGGAGGGCAGCCCCAGCATTTT.

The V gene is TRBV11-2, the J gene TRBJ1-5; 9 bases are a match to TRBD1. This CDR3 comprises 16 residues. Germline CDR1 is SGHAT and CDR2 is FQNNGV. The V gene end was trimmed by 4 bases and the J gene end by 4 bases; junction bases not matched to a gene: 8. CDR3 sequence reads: CASSSPIGQGNQPQHF. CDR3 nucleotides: TGTGCCAGCAGCTCCCCCATCGGACAGGGGAATCAGCCCCAGCATTTT. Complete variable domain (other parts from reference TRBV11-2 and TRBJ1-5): EAGVAQSPRYKIIEKRQSVAFWCNPISGHATLYWYQQILGQGPKLLIQFQNNGVVDDSQLPKDRFSAERLKGVDSTLKIQPAKLEDSAVYLCASSSPIGQGNQPQHFGDGTRLSIL.

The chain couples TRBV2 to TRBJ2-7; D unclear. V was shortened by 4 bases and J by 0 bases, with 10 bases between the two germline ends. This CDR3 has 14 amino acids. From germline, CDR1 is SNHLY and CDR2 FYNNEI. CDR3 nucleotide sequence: TGTGCCAGCAGTGCAGGATCTCCCTCCTACGAGCAGTACTTC. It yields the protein CASSAGSPSYEQYF. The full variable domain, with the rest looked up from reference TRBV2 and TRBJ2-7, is EPEVTQTPSHQVTQMGQEVILRCVPISNHLYFYWYRQILGQKVEFLVSFYNNEISEKSEIFDDQFSVERPDGSNFTLKIRSTKLEDSAMYFCASSAGSPSYEQYFGPGTRLTVT.

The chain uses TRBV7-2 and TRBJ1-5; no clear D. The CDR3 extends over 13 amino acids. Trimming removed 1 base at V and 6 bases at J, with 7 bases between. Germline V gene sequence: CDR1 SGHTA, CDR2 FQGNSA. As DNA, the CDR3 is TGTGCCAGCAGCTTAGGAGTTGCTCAGCCCCAGCATTTT. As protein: CASSLGVAQPQHF.

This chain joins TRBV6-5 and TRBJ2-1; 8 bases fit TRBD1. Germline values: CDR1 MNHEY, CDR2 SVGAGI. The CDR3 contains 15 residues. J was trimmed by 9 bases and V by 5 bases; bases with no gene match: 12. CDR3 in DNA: TGTGCCAGCAGTCGACAGGGGACGGTGGTCGGTGAGCAGTTCTTC. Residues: CASSRQGTVVGEQFF.

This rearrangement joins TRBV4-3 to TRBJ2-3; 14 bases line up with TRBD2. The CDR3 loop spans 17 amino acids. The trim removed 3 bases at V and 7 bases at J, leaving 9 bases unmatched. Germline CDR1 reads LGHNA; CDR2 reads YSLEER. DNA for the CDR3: TGCGCCAGCAGCCACGGGACTAGCGGGGGACCCCCCTATACGCAGTATTTT. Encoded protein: CASSHGTSGGPPYTQYF.